This TCR beta chain was profiled in a study of control samples from healthy donors and cancer patients. This CDR3 contains 12 residues. Germline assignment: CDR1 SQVTM and CDR2 ANQGSEA. Deletions cut 6 bases from V and 4 bases from J, with 12 bases between. TCRdb keeps only in-frame clones here, not all; method: immunoSEQ multiplex PCR. The sample includes about 140,000 clones, about 88% of them seen just once. This TCR came from a young woman in good health. This chain uses TRBV29-1 with TRBJ1-1; D gene ambiguous. Material for sequencing was blood. CDR3 loop: CSVPSLSTEAFF. Written as DNA, the CDR3 is TGCAGCGTCCCCTCCTTGAGCACTGAAGCTTTCTTT. Complete variable domain (other parts from reference TRBV29-1 and TRBJ1-1): SAVISQKPSRDICQRGTSLTIQCQVDSQVTMMFWYRQQPGQSLTLIATANQGSEATYESGFVIDKFPISRPNLTFSTLTVSNMSPEDSSIYLCSVPSLSTEAFFGQGTRLTVV.